The next 17 T cell receptor beta chains were all read from a single sample in a study of post-analysis software for immune sequencing data. Study-wide results and caveats: Five or six TRBV segments appeared more often in patients than in controls, and TRBV5-6, TRBV5-1 and TRBV20-1 were among these.

Sequencing libraries made from TCR beta cDNA carried unique molecular identifiers. TCRdb re-derived calls from the PCR reads in MiXCR, one entry per CDR3 protein. The sample yields under 900,000 distinct CDR3 sequences, about 50% seen once. These receptors are not linked to any known antigen. Sequenced material: blood. These receptors all come from a girl aged 5 to 17 with multiple sclerosis.

V gene TRBV14 combines with J gene TRBJ2-5; 9 bases match TRBD1. This CDR3 has 16 residues. Germline loops: CDR1 SGHDN, CDR2 FVKESK. After removal of 2 bases from V and 4 bases from J, the junction contained 8 bases not matched to a gene. The CDR3 region is CASSQRFDRGSETQYF. The CDR3 nucleotides read TGTGCCAGCAGCCAAAGATTCGACAGGGGGTCAGAGACCCAGTACTTC.

This clonotype came up once. The CDR3 DNA reads as TGTGCCAGCAGCGGGACTAGCCGTCAAGAGACCCAGTACTTC. Amino acid sequence: CASSGTSRQETQYF. The rearrangement joins TRBV7-2 to TRBJ2-5; 9 bases agree with TRBD2. The CDR3 is made up of 14 amino acids. After removal of 5 bases from V and 2 bases from J, the junction contained 3 bases not matched to a gene. The germline gives CDR1 SGHTA, CDR2 FQGNSA.

The J gene is TRBJ1-5, the V gene TRBV5-5, with a weak D call TRBD1 (6 bases). V was pared by 4 bases and J by 0 bases, with 14 bases between. This CDR3 region has 16 residues. Looked up from germline, CDR1 is SGHKS and CDR2 is YYEKEE (reference sequence). This chain's CDR3 is CASSLSGANSNQPQHF. In DNA, the CDR3 is TGTGCCAGCAGCCTGTCAGGGGCCAATAGCAATCAGCCCCAGCATTTT.

The V gene is TRBV20-1, the J gene TRBJ1-6; 10 bases agree with TRBD1. CDR1 is DFQATT and CDR2 is SNEGSKA in the germline V gene (reference sequence). CDR3 length: 17 amino acids. V dropped 5 bases and J dropped 4; count of bases not matched to a gene: 11. CDR3 amino acids: CSAPRGDRGEYNSPLHF. In DNA form, the CDR3 reads TGCAGTGCTCCTCGCGGGGACAGGGGCGAATATAATTCACCCCTCCACTTT.

The chain links TRBV5-6 to TRBJ2-4, with TRBD2 matching 9 bases. The CDR3 contains 19 residues. From germline, CDR1 is SGHDT and CDR2 YYEEEE. J was trimmed by 13 bases and V by 6 bases; bases with no gene match: 29. The CDR3 here is CASTQVSGSEISSYNEQYF. Here the CDR3 DNA reads TGTGCCAGCACCCAGGTTAGCGGGAGTGAAATAAGCTCCTACAATGAGCAGTACTTC.

Note on this clonotype: A read error may produce the germline difference seen at one junction end. V and J are TRBV6-5 and TRBJ1-1; possibly TRBD1 for D (5 bases). The CDR3 is 17 amino acids. Per germline, CDR1 MNHEY and CDR2 SVGAGI. DNA of the CDR3: TGTGCCAGCAGTTACTCGAAGCAGGGAGGATTTAACACTGTAGCTTTCTTT. Its translation is CASSYSKQGGFNTVAFF.

This chain joins TRBV12-3 or TRBV12-4 and TRBJ1-1, with 8 bases lining up with TRBD1. CDR3 length equals 15 residues. V shed 6 bases, J shed 4 bases, and the junction held 10 bases outside the gene matches. The CDR3 coding sequence is TGTGCCAGCAGCAGGGGGCAGGGGGCCCCCACTGAAGCTTTCTTT. This sequence encodes CASSRGQGAPTEAFF.

This clonotype was seen a handful of times. This chain joins TRBV28 and TRBJ2-1, with 8 nucleotides matching TRBD1. Trimming cost V 5 bases and J 1 base; bases outside gene matches: 7. The CDR3 length is 16 residues. The germline V gene has CDR1 MDHEN and CDR2 SYDVKM. The CDR3 sequence is CASSPIDRGSYNEQFF. CDR3 DNA sequence: TGTGCCAGCAGTCCGATCGACAGGGGTTCCTACAATGAGCAGTTCTTC.

This chain uses TRBV20-1 with TRBJ2-7, with 9 bases aligning to TRBD2. Unmatched junction bases numbered 15, after V lost 1 base and J lost 5 bases. This CDR3 is built from 17 residues. CDR1 and CDR2 (germline): DFQATT, SNEGSKA (reference sequence). This chain's CDR3 is CSARVGFLSGRKNEQYF. The CDR3 DNA follows: TGCAGTGCTAGAGTAGGATTTCTTAGCGGGAGAAAGAACGAGCAGTACTTC.

The J gene is TRBJ1-1, the V gene TRBV10-3; TRBD1 matches at 7 bases. V trimming: 0 bases; J trimming: 5 bases; junction bases outside the gene matches: 12. The CDR3 runs 17 residues. The germline gives CDR1 ENHRY, CDR2 SYGVKD. The CDR3 bases are TGTGCCATCAGTGAGTCGGGTAGGGGGCGAGGGAGGACTGAAGCTTTCTTT. Amino acids: CAISESGRGRGRTEAFF.

This clonotype has more than one count but fewer than ten. The chain links TRBV6-4 to TRBJ1-6; 9 positions match TRBD1. The J segment lost 9 bases and the V segment lost 8 bases, leaving 8 bases of the junction unmatched. The CDR3 extends over 14 amino acids. The germline gives CDR1 MRHNA, CDR2 SNTAGT. The CDR3 coding sequence is TGTGCCAGCCAGGCGGGACAGGGAGGTTCACCCCTCCACTTT. This encodes CASQAGQGGSPLHF.

The CDR3 region has the DNA TGTGCCAGCAGCCCCCGACCTGACAGGGGGCGGGAGACCCAGTACTTC. It codes for CASSPRPDRGRETQYF. The rearrangement joins TRBV7-9 to TRBJ2-5, with TRBD1 matching 10 bases. V was clipped by 5 bases and J by 5 bases; unmatched bases: 11. CDR3 length: 16 residues. Germline V lookup: CDR1 SEHNR, CDR2 FQNEAQ (reference sequence).

This clonotype was seen more than once but under ten times. The CDR3 nucleotides are TGCGCCAGCAGCCAAGGTTTTCTGGGTGATTACGAGCAGTACTTC. Translation gives CASSQGFLGDYEQYF. The chain is built from TRBV4-1 and TRBJ2-7; D unresolved. Germline V lookup: CDR1 MGHRA, CDR2 YSYEKL. The CDR3 covers 15 residues. The V end lost 1 base, the J end lost 4 bases, and 14 bases lay between the germline ends.

The CDR3 DNA is TGTGCCAGCAGCTCCATCGGGCTAGCGGTCTCATCATACGAGCAGTACTTC. Its translation is CASSSIGLAVSSYEQYF. The chain uses TRBV12-3 or TRBV12-4 and TRBJ2-7; 7 positions agree with TRBD2. V lost 6 bases and J lost 4; bases outside the gene matches: 18. The CDR3 is made up of 17 amino acids.

V gene TRBV30 combines with J gene TRBJ2-5; D possibly uses TRBD1 or TRBD2 (5 bases each). Trimming took 5 bases from V and 6 from J, leaving 10 bases between them. The CDR3 runs to 11 residues. Germline CDR1 is GTSNPN and CDR2 is SVGIG (reference sequence). The CDR3 coding sequence is TGTGCCTGGGGCCCGGGGCAGACCCAGTACTTC. This gives the protein CAWGPGQTQYF.

The chain combines TRBV5-1 with TRBJ2-6, with D possibly matching TRBD1 (6 bases). With 2 bases removed from V and 7 bases from J, the gap between germline ends came to 13 bases. Germline V lookup: CDR1 SGHRS, CDR2 YFSETQ. The length of the CDR3 is 15 residues. In DNA, the CDR3 is TGCGCCAGCAGCTTCTCCGAAGGGGGAGCCAACGTCCTGACTTTC. The encoded protein is CASSFSEGGANVLTF.

This CDR3 reads CASSSGQANEQFF. The DNA for the CDR3 is TGCGCCAGCAGCTCCGGACAGGCGAATGAGCAGTTCTTC. The gene calls are TRBV5-1 and TRBJ2-1; TRBD1 matches at 7 bases. This CDR3 spans 13 amino acids. Trimming removed 3 bases from V and 7 bases from J; junction bases left unmatched: 4. Germline CDR1 SGHRS, CDR2 YFSETQ.